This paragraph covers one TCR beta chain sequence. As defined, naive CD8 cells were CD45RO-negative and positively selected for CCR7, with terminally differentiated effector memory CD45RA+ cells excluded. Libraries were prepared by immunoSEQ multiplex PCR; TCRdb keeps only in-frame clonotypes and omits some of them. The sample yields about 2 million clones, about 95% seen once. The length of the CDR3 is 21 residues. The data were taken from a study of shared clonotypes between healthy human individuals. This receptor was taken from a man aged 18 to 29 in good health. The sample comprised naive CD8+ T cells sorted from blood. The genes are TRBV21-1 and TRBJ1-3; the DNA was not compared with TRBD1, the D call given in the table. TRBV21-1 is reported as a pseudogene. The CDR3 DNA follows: TGTGCCAGCAGCAAAGGCCTCGTGGACAGGGCTTGCAGACGCTCTGGAAACACCATATATTTT. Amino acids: CASSKGLVDRACRRSGNTIYF.